The T cell receptor beta chain described here comes from a study of blood T cell repertoires in COVID-19. The wider study: Acute-phase and convalescent COVID-19 samples originated in the United States, Italy and Spain.

Assay: immunoSEQ multiplex PCR; the TCRdb copy retains only in-frame clones and omits some. The sample records about 100,000 clones, approximately 86% being singletons. The sequence derives from a man aged 45 to 65 with active or convalescent COVID-19. The sample comprised peripheral blood.

As DNA, the CDR3 is TGTGCCACCAGTGTAGCGGGAGTTGGCACAGATACGCAGTATTTT. Residues: CATSVAGVGTDTQYF. The genes are TRBV24-1 and TRBJ2-3; 9 nucleotides match TRBD2. Germline CDR1 reads KGHDR; CDR2 reads SFDVKD. The CDR3 is 15 amino acids. The trim removed 5 bases at V and 1 base at J, leaving 3 bases unmatched.